A single sample is the source of the 17 T cell receptor beta chains below, sequenced in a study of blood T cell repertoires in COVID-19 (dated by TCRdb to the early 2020s). To prepare the library, the immunoSEQ multiplex PCR assay was applied. As stored in TCRdb, this immuneACCESS dataset retains in-frame rearrangements with V and J assigned. A fraction of the clones does not appear; measured against another copy, unresolved V genes explain less than half of the discrepancy, and the remainder lacks a known reason. For this sample there are about 300,000 clones; around 88% appear just once. Jointly, the top ten make up 5.5% to 8% of the sample. The source material was peripheral blood. The receptor set was obtained from a woman between 25 and 40 years old who had recovered from COVID-19.

This clone has just a few counts. This chain links TRBV11-2 with TRBJ2-1; D is ambiguous. Germline CDR1 reads SGHAT; CDR2 reads FQNNGV. V lost 5 bases to trimming and J lost 3 bases, with 14 bases between them. This CDR3 is built from 15 residues. The CDR3 DNA reads as TGTGCCAGCAGCGGCCCCGTAAGACTCTACAATGAGCAGTTCTTC. Translated: CASSGPVRLYNEQFF.

The genes are TRBV7-3 and TRBJ1-1; D perhaps matches TRBD1 (5 bases). CDR3 size: 14 residues. Trimming left V 5 bases short and J 0 bases short, with 10 bases between. CDR1 and CDR2 (germline): SGHTA, FQGTGA. The CDR3 DNA sequence: TGTGCCAGCAGCCCAACAGGAATGAACACTGAAGCTTTCTTT. This encodes CASSPTGMNTEAFF.

The chain is built from TRBV27 and TRBJ2-5; 8 bases are a match to TRBD1. The CDR3 is 14 residues long. Trimming took 5 bases from V and 2 from J; bases not matched to a gene: 4. From germline, CDR1 is MNHEY and CDR2 SMNVEV (reference sequence). CDR3 sequence (DNA): TGTGCCAGCAGTCCGGGACAGGTTCAAGAGACCCAGTACTTC. Translating gives CASSPGQVQETQYF.

This clone has more than one count but fewer than ten. The chain employs TRBV7-2 and TRBJ2-1; D remains ambiguous. The length of the CDR3 is 12 residues. V was trimmed by 4 bases and J by 8 bases, leaving 9 bases between them. Germline V gives CDR1 SGHTA, CDR2 FQGNSA. CDR3 sequence reads: CASSSQRYEQFF. DNA of the CDR3: TGTGCCAGCAGCTCGCAGAGGTATGAGCAGTTCTTC.

V is TRBV6-6 and J is TRBJ1-1, with 7 positions matching TRBD1. Trimming took 5 bases from V and 0 from J; bases not matched to a gene: 6. Germline V gene lookup returns CDR1 MNHNY and CDR2 SVGAGI (reference sequence). The CDR3 is 15 residues long. The CDR3 region is CASSLWDSVNTEAFF. For the CDR3, the DNA is TGTGCCAGCAGTCTGTGGGACAGTGTGAACACTGAAGCTTTCTTT.

The V gene is TRBV6-5, the J gene TRBJ2-1; no reliable D call. Germline values: CDR1 MNHEY, CDR2 SVGAGI. The ends were cut back, 6 bases at V and 4 bases at J, with 10 bases in the middle. The CDR3 has 13 amino acids. In DNA, the CDR3 is TGTGCCAGCAGCCTCCGTCGGTACAATGAGCAGTTCTTC. Its protein is CASSLRRYNEQFF.

The V and J genes are TRBV12-3 or TRBV12-4 and TRBJ1-2, with TRBD1 matching over 7 bases. V lost 5 bases to trimming and J lost 7 bases; unmatched junction nucleotides: 4. This CDR3 spans 12 amino acids. The CDR3 DNA reads TGTGCCAGCAGTCTGACAGGGACTGGCTACACCTTC. This codes for CASSLTGTGYTF.

The V gene is TRBV24-1, the J gene TRBJ2-1; 10 nucleotides line up with TRBD2. Per germline, CDR1 KGHDR and CDR2 SFDVKD. The CDR3 contains 16 residues. V trimming: 2 bases; J trimming: 2 bases; junction bases outside the gene matches: 2. The chain's CDR3 is CATSDSAGGTYNEQFF. CDR3 nucleotide sequence: TGTGCCACCAGTGATTCAGCGGGGGGGACCTACAATGAGCAGTTCTTC.

The chain uses TRBV7-2 and TRBJ2-1, with a tentative D call TRBD2 (5 bases). The CDR3 runs to 15 residues. With 5 bases removed from V and 0 bases from J, the gap between germline ends came to 11 bases. The germline V gene encodes CDR1 SGHTA and CDR2 FQGNSA. The CDR3 region has the DNA TGTGCCAGCAGCCGGGAACCCAGCTCCTACAATGAGCAGTTCTTC. This codes for CASSREPSSYNEQFF.

The chain uses TRBV5-4 and TRBJ1-1, with D perhaps TRBD1 (6 bases). Germline V gene lookup returns CDR1 SGHNT and CDR2 YYREEE (reference sequence). CDR3 length equals 15 residues. The V gene lost 0 bases and the J gene lost 1 base, with 10 bases spanning the gap. In DNA form, the CDR3 reads TGTGCCAGCAGCTTGGTCGACAGGCCGAACACTGAAGCTTTCTTT. Translation: CASSLVDRPNTEAFF.

Comments on this clone: The junction departs from germline at one end; a sequencing error may be responsible. The rearrangement joins TRBV30 to TRBJ2-2; TRBD1 is a possible D gene (6 bases). The CDR3 extends over 11 amino acids. Per the germline V gene, CDR1 is GTSNPN and CDR2 is SVGIG (reference sequence). This CDR3 reads CAWSVSGVLFF. The CDR3 DNA sequence: TGTGCCTGGAGTGTCTCAGGGGTGCTGTTTTTT.

This clone was detected many times. V is TRBV18 and J is TRBJ2-5, with D maybe TRBD2 (6 bases). The germline V and J ends were trimmed by 3 bases and 0 bases, with 8 bases remaining between them. The CDR3 sequence is 14 residues long. The V gene's germline CDR1 is KGHSH and CDR2 LQKENI. The CDR3 DNA is TGTGCCAGCTCACCTAGCGGCCACCAAGAGACCCAGTACTTC. Translating it yields CASSPSGHQETQYF.

The genes are TRBV5-1 and TRBJ1-6; tentatively, D is TRBD1 (5 bases). Per germline, CDR1 SGHRS and CDR2 YFSETQ. The CDR3 is 15 amino acids. Trimming left V 8 bases short and J 5 bases short, with 17 bases between. CDR3 nucleotides: TGCGCCAGTAAGTTCCAGGGAAGAGATAATTCACCCCTCCACTTT. The encoded protein is CASKFQGRDNSPLHF.

This clone was picked up a small number of times. This chain uses TRBV21-1 with TRBJ1-5. TRBV21-1 is labeled a pseudogene. The CDR3 contains 15 residues. CDR3 protein: CASSPGWHYNQPQHF. CDR3 sequence (DNA): TGTGCCAGCAGTCCCGGGTGGCACTACAATCAGCCCCAGCATTTT.

V gene TRBV5-8 combines with J gene TRBJ2-2; TRBD2 matches 8 bases. The CDR3 is 16 amino acids. V was clipped by 4 bases and J by 5 bases; unmatched bases: 10. Germline assignment: CDR1 SGHTS and CDR2 YDEGEE. The CDR3 sequence is CASSPTSGFNTGELFF. CDR3 sequence (DNA): TGTGCCAGCAGCCCCACTAGCGGATTTAATACCGGGGAGCTGTTTTTT.

The chain links TRBV5-1 to TRBJ2-2, with TRBD1 matching 8 bases. Unmatched junction bases numbered 6, after V lost 3 bases and J lost 5 bases. Germline CDR1 and CDR2: SGHRS and YFSETQ. The CDR3 spans 15 residues. CDR3 residues: CASSSIGQGTGELFF. The CDR3 nucleotides read TGCGCCAGCAGCTCGATAGGACAGGGAACCGGGGAGCTGTTTTTT.

The chain uses TRBV4-1 and TRBJ1-4; 11 nucleotides line up with TRBD1. The CDR3 is made up of 15 amino acids. Germline V CDR1 and CDR2: MGHRA, YSYEKL. The V and J ends lost 1 base and 7 bases, in that order; junction bases with no gene match: 2. The CDR3 sequence is CASSQAGQGAEKLFF. The CDR3 region has the DNA TGCGCCAGCAGCCAAGCAGGACAGGGGGCTGAAAAACTGTTTTTT.